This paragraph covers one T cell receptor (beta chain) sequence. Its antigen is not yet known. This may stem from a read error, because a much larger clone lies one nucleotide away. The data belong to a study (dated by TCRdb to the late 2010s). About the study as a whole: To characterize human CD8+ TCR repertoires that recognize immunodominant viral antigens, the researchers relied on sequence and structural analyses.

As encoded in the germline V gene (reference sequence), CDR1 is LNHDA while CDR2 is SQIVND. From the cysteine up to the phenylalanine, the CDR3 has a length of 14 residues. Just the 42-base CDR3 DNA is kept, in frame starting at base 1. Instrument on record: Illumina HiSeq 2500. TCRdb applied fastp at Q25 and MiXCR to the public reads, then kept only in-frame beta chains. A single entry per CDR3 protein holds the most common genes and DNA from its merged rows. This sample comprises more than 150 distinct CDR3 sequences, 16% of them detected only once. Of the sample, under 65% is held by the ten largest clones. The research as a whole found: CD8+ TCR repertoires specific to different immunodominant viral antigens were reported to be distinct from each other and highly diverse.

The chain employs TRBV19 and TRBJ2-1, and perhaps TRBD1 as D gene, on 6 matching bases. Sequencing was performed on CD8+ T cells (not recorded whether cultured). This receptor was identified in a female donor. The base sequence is TGTGTCAGTAGTGGTGCAGGGGCCTACAATGAGCAGTTCTTC. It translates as CVSSGAGAYNEQFF.